A selection of T cell receptor beta chains follows, all from one sample in a study of T cell repertoires in cytomegalovirus infection. Their antigens remain unidentified. TCRdb reprocessed the reads via MiXCR and lists one record per CDR3 protein. The profile shows roughly 730,000 distinct CDR3 sequences, roughly a third of them singletons. This sample comprised cultured PBMCs, obtained from culture after CMV antigen stimulation. Source of these receptors: a human donor in good health (CMV status not recorded). Some clones in this sample may be carry-over from other donors' samples. Both conserved end residues are part of each CDR3. A D gene is named only where the DNA matches it firmly. Some rows have no size entry. The others give once, few or many, or a class for an expanded clone.

>NA|13|few|TRBV18|TRBJ2-1
TGTGCCAGCTCACCCGGGGTAGGCAATGAGCAGTTCTTC
CASSPGVGNEQFF
>NA|13|NA|TRBV12-3/TRBV12-4|TRBJ2-7
TGTGCCAGCAAACCGGGCCCCCTTGACGAGCAGTACTTC
CASKPGPLDEQYF
>NA|12|NA|TRBV5-1|TRBJ1-2
TGCGCCAGCCGCCCGGGAGCGGGTGGCTACACCTTC
CASRPGAGGYTF
>TRBD2|15|few|TRBV6-5|TRBJ2-1
TGTGCCAGCAGTTACTCGGAGGGACTAGTAAATGAGCAGTTCTTC
CASSYSEGLVNEQFF
>TRBD1|17|NA|TRBV19|TRBJ2-7
TGTGCCAGTAGTTTGGGGGCGACAGGGGCTTTTTCCTACGAGCAGTACTTC
CASSLGATGAFSYEQYF
>TRBD2|16|NA|TRBV11-2|TRBJ2-1
TGTGCCAGCAGCTTAGGTATAGCGGGAGGTTACAATGAGCAGTTCTTC
CASSLGIAGGYNEQFF
>TRBD2|15|NA|TRBV2|TRBJ2-7
TGTGCCAGCATTAGCGGGGGGTACAACTCCTACGAGCAGTACTTC
CASISGGYNSYEQYF
>NA|15|NA|TRBV19|TRBJ2-3
TGTGCCAGTAGTATAGACGGGGACTCGGCAGATACGCAGTATTTT
CASSIDGDSADTQYF
>NA|14|many|TRBV6-2/TRBV6-3|TRBJ2-1
TGTGCCAGCGGCGTGGGGGACTTCCACAATGAGCAGTTCTTC
CASGVGDFHNEQFF
>TRBD1|18|few|TRBV19|TRBJ2-1
TGTGCCAGTAGTATAGTCGGCCAAAGGACAGGGGCGGACAATGAGCAGTTCTTC
CASSIVGQRTGADNEQFF
>TRBD1|16|NA|TRBV4-3|TRBJ1-1
TGCGCCAGCAGCCAATTCCGTGGGACAGTGAACACTGAAGCTTTCTTT
CASSQFRGTVNTEAFF
>TRBD2|18|few|TRBV20-1|TRBJ2-1
TGCAGTGCTAGAGATTGGAGTAGCGGGGGGCCATCCTACAATGAGCAGTTCTTC
CSARDWSSGGPSYNEQFF
>NA|13|NA|TRBV19|TRBJ1-4
TGTGCCACCACCGGGACAACTAATGAAAAACTGTTTTTT
CATTGTTNEKLFF
>NA|15|NA|TRBV6-4|TRBJ2-3
TGTGCCAGCAGTCGAGACCGAGATTACACAGATACGCAGTATTTT
CASSRDRDYTDTQYF
>NA|13|few|TRBV19|TRBJ1-5
TGTGCCAGTAGTTACAGGCCCAGCCAGCCCCAGCATTTT
CASSYRPSQPQHF
>NA|16|many|TRBV7-2|TRBJ2-1
TGTGCCAGCAGCTTAGGTCCGACAGGTTCCTACAATGAGCAGTTCTTC
CASSLGPTGSYNEQFF
>NA|15|few|TRBV12-3/TRBV12-4|TRBJ1-4
TGTGCCAGCAGTTTAAAGGGGGGCGCGAATGAAAAACTGTTTTTT
CASSLKGGANEKLFF
>NA|15|many|TRBV7-2|TRBJ1-2
TGTGCCAGCAGCCTGTTGTTTTTCGGGGGCTATGGCTACACCTTC
CASSLLFFGGYGYTF
>NA|14|NA|TRBV24-1|TRBJ2-7
TGTGCCACCAGTGATCCGGGGAGCTCCTACGAGCAGTACTTC
CATSDPGSSYEQYF
>NA|16|few|TRBV7-9|TRBJ2-1
TGTGCCAGCAGCAACCCGGCGGACAGCTCCTACAATGAGCAGTTCTTC
CASSNPADSSYNEQFF
>NA|17|NA|TRBV11-2|TRBJ2-7
TGTGCCAGCAGCCTACACCGTGGAGGGCGAGGGTCCTACGAGCAGTACTTC
CASSLHRGGRGSYEQYF
>NA|15|NA|TRBV19|TRBJ2-1
TGTGCCAGTAGTAAGAGCGGCCCGTCCTACAATGAGCAGTTCTTC
CASSKSGPSYNEQFF
>NA|14|many|TRBV7-2|TRBJ2-6
TGTGCCAGCAGCTTAAGTACCGGGGCCAACGTCCTGACTTTC
CASSLSTGANVLTF
>NA|15|NA|TRBV4-1|TRBJ2-5
TGCGCCAGCAGCCAAGTTTTAGGCGACCAAGAGACCCAGTACTTC
CASSQVLGDQETQYF
>NA|15|NA|TRBV7-9|TRBJ2-7
TGTGCCAGCAACCATAATATTGACAGGGCGGGGGAGCAGTACTTC
CASNHNIDRAGEQYF
>NA|18|NA|TRBV7-9|TRBJ2-7
TGTGCCAGCAGCCCCCTCGCCGTATCAATCCCGACTCCCTACGAGCAGTACTTC
CASSPLAVSIPTPYEQYF
>NA|15|few|TRBV15|TRBJ1-1
TGTGCCACCAGCAGGCACGAAAACCCGAACACTGAAGCTTTCTTT
CATSRHENPNTEAFF
>TRBD1|16|NA|TRBV25-1|TRBJ2-5
TGTGCCAGCAGTGACTCCGGGACAGGGGGCCCAGAGACCCAGTACTTC
CASSDSGTGGPETQYF
>TRBD2|14|NA|TRBV2|TRBJ2-1
TGTGCCAGCAGTCCACTTACTAGCGTCAGTGAGCAGTTCTTC
CASSPLTSVSEQFF
>TRBD1|14|NA|TRBV7-9|TRBJ1-5
TGTGCCAGCAGCTCGACAGGGGTGGATCAGCCCCAGCATTTT
CASSSTGVDQPQHF
>TRBD2|12|few|TRBV10-3|TRBJ2-1
TGTGCCATCAGAGTCGGGGGGGATGAGCAGTTCTTC
CAIRVGGDEQFF
>NA|14|NA|TRBV7-8|TRBJ1-6
TGTGCCAGCAGCTTAGGAGGGGGTTATTCACCCCTCCACTTT
CASSLGGGYSPLHF
>NA|15|NA|TRBV6-6|TRBJ2-6
TGTGCCAGCACCTACCCCGGGGCGGGGGCCAACGTCCGGACTTTC
CASTYPGAGANVRTF
>TRBD2|16|NA|TRBV18|TRBJ2-7
TGTGCCAGCTCACCTTTTCTAGCGGGGGCCTCCTACGAGCAGTACTTC
CASSPFLAGASYEQYF
>TRBD2|18|few|TRBV7-2|TRBJ2-3
TGTGCCAGCAGCCCCGGACTAGCGGGAGGGTATAGCACAGATACGCAGTATTTT
CASSPGLAGGYSTDTQYF
>NA|16|many|TRBV7-2|TRBJ2-3
TGTGCCAGCAGCACCCCACCGGGGCGTAGCACAGATACGCAGTATTTT
CASSTPPGRSTDTQYF
>NA|18|few|TRBV12-3/TRBV12-4|TRBJ1-3
TGTGCCAGCAGTTTTTCTTATTGGGGGATAAAGACTGGAAACACCATATATTTT
CASSFSYWGIKTGNTIYF
>TRBD1|15|few|TRBV7-2|TRBJ2-2
TGTGCCAGCAGCGCCCGACAGGGGGTCGCCGGGGAGCTGTTTTTT
CASSARQGVAGELFF
>TRBD1|17|few|TRBV7-8|TRBJ2-5
TGTGCCAGCAGCCCCCGAGGGGGGACAGGGGGCGGGGAGACCCAGTACTTC
CASSPRGGTGGGETQYF
>NA|14|many|TRBV7-2|TRBJ1-2
TGTGCCAGCAGCTTAGTGGCGGGGGCGGGAGGCTACACCTTC
CASSLVAGAGGYTF
>NA|14|many|TRBV7-2|TRBJ1-2
TGTGCCAGCAGCTTAACCGGGACTCAGTATGGCTACACCTTC
CASSLTGTQYGYTF
>NA|12|NA|TRBV11-3|TRBJ2-3
TGTGCCAGCAGCTTAGAGGAGGGTACGCAGTATTTT
CASSLEEGTQYF
>NA|17|few|TRBV5-4|TRBJ2-5
TGTGCCAGCAGCCCGGGGGCGAATCCGGGGTACGGCGAGACCCAGTACTTC
CASSPGANPGYGETQYF
>NA|14|many|TRBV7-2|TRBJ2-7
TGTGCCAGCAGTCCAGGGCTTCCGAACTACGAGCAGTACTTC
CASSPGLPNYEQYF
>NA|14|NA|TRBV6-2/TRBV6-3|TRBJ1-5
TGTGCCAGCAGTCAGGGGACTCGGAATCAGCCCCAGCATTTT
CASSQGTRNQPQHF
>TRBD2|15|NA|TRBV27|TRBJ2-1
TGTGCCAGCAACACCGGGACTAGCGGGTACAATGAGCAGTTCTTC
CASNTGTSGYNEQFF
>NA|12|many|TRBV11-3|TRBJ1-1
TGTGCCAGCAGCTTAGGACCAGGGGAGGCTTTCTTT
CASSLGPGEAFF
>TRBD1|16|NA|TRBV7-2|TRBJ1-4
TGTGCCAGCAGCTTAACAGGGGGCGCAACTAATGAAAAACTGTTTTTT
CASSLTGGATNEKLFF
>TRBD1|16|NA|TRBV11-3|TRBJ2-7
TGTGCCAGCAGCTCAGGGGGCCGGGACGGATCCTACGAGCAGTACTTC
CASSSGGRDGSYEQYF
>TRBD2|17|few|TRBV7-2|TRBJ2-1
TGTGCCAGCAGGTCCTCCGCCGGGACTAGGGGGGCAAATGAGCAGTTCTTC
CASRSSAGTRGANEQFF
>TRBD1|14|few|TRBV6-2/TRBV6-3|TRBJ2-7
TGTGCCAGCCAGGCGACAGGGGCCGGAGGCGAGCAGTACTTC
CASQATGAGGEQYF
>NA|12|many|TRBV19|TRBJ1-2
TGTGCCAGTAGTCCCCGGGACTATGGCTACACCTTC
CASSPRDYGYTF
>NA|17|NA|TRBV7-2|TRBJ2-5
TGTGCCAGCAGCTTAGATCGTCCCCTAACGCGCCAAGAGACCCAGTACTTC
CASSLDRPLTRQETQYF